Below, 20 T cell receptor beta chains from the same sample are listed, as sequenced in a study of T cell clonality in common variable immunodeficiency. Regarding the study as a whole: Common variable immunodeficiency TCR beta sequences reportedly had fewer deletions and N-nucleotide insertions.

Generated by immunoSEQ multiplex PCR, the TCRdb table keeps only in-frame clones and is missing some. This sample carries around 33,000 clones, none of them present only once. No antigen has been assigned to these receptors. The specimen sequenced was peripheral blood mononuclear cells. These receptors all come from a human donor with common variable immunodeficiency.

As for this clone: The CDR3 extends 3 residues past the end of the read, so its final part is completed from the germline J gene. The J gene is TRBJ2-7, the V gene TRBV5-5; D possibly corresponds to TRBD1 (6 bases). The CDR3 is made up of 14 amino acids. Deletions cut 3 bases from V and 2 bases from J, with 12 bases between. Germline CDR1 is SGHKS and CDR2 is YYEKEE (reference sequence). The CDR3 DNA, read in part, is TGTGCCAGCAGCTGGGGGCATCGTGCCTACGAG. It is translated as CASSWGHRAYE. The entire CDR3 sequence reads CASSWGHRAYEQYF.

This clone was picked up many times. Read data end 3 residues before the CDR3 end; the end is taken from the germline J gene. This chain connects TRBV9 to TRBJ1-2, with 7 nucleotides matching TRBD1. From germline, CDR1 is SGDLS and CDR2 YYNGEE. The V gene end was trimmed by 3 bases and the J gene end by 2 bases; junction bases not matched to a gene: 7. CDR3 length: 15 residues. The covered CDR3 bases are TGTGCCAGCAGCGCCTTGACAGGGCGGAACTATGGC. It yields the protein CASSALTGRNYG. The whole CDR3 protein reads CASSALTGRNYGYTF.

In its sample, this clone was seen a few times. The CDR3 DNA, read in part, is TGTGCCAGTAGGGAACGGAGGGGTCATAGACAGCCC. Protein: CASRERRGHRQP. The entire CDR3 sequence reads CASRERRGHRQPQHF. The rearrangement links TRBV19 to TRBJ1-5; the D gene is possibly TRBD1 (5 bases). Read sequence stops 3 residues before the CDR3 end, and the germline J gene provides the missing end. With 6 bases removed from V and 7 bases from J, the gap between germline ends came to 19 bases. This CDR3 has 15 amino acids. Germline V lookup: CDR1 LNHDA, CDR2 SQIVND (reference sequence).

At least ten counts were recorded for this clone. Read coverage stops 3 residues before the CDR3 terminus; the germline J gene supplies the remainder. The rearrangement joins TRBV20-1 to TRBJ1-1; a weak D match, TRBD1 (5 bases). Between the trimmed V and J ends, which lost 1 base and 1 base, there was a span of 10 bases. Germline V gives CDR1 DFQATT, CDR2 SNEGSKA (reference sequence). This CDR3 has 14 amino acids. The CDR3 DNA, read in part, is TGCAGTGCTAGAGTGGCGGGGCGGAACACTGAA. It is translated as CSARVAGRNTE. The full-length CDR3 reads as CSARVAGRNTEAFF.

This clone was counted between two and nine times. The sequenced CDR3 bases are TGTGCCAGCAGCCGACAGGGTGCCGGGGAG. This encodes CASSRQGAGE. The full CDR3 is CASSRQGAGELFF. The rearrangement joins TRBV6-2 or TRBV6-3 to TRBJ2-2, with 7 nucleotides matching TRBD1. Read coverage stops 3 residues before the CDR3 terminus; the germline J gene supplies the remainder. This CDR3 has 13 residues. Looked up from germline, CDR1 is MNHEY and CDR2 is SVGEGT. Trimming removed 6 bases from V and 6 bases from J; junction bases left unmatched: 4.

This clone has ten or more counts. CDR3 protein: CSARVARRGIYEQYF. The sequenced part of the CDR3 DNA is TGCAGTGCTAGAGTTGCCAGACGGGGGATCTACGAG. The chain joins TRBV20-1 to TRBJ2-7; tentatively, D is TRBD2 (6 bases). The CDR3 end lies 3 residues beyond the end of the read and is filled in from the germline J gene. Deletions cut 1 base from V and 3 bases from J, with 16 bases between. Germline V gene sequence: CDR1 DFQATT, CDR2 SNEGSKA (reference sequence). CDR3 size: 15 residues.

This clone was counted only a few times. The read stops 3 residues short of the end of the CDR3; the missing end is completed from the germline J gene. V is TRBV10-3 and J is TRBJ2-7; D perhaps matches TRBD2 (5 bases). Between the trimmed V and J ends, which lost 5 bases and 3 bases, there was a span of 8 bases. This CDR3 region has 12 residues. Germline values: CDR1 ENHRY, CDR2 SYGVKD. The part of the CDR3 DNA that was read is TGTGCCATCAGTAGCGGCGTCTACGAG. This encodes CAISSGVYE. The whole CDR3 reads CAISSGVYEQYF.

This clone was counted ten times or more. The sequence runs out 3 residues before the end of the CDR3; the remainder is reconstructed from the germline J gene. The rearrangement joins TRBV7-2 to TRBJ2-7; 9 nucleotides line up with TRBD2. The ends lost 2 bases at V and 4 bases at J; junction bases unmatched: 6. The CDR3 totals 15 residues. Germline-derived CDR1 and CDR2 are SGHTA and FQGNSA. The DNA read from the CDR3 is TGTGCCAGCAGCTTATCGCCTAGCGGGACGTACGAG. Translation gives CASSLSPSGTYE. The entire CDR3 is CASSLSPSGTYEQYF.

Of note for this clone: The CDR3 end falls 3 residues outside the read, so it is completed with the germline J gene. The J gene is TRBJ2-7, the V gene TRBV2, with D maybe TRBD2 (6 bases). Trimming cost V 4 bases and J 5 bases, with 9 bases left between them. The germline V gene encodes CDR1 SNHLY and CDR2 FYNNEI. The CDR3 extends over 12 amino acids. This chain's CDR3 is CASSGAGNEQYF. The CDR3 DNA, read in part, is TGTGCCAGCAGTGGGGCGGGGAACGAG.

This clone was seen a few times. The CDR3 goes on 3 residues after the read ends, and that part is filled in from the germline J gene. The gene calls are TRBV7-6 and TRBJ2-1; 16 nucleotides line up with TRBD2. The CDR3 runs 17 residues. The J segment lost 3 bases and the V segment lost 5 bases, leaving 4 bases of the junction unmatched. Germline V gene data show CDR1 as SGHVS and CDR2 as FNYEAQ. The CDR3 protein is CASSPGTSGRDYNEQFF. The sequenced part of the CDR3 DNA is TGTGCCAGCAGCCCCGGGACTAGCGGGAGGGACTACAATGAG.

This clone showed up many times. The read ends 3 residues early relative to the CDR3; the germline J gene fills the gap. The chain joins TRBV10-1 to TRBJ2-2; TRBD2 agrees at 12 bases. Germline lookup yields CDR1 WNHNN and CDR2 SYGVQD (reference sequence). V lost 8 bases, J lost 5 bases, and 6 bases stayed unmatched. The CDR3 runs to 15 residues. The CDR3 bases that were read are TGCGCCAGCGGTCCCGGGACTAGCGGGACCGGGGAG. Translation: CASGPGTSGTGE. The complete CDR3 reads CASGPGTSGTGELFF.

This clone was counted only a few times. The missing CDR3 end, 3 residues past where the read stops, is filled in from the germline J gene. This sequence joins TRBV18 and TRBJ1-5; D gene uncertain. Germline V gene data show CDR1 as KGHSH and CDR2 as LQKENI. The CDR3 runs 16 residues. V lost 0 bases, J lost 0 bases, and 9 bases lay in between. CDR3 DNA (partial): TGTGCCAGCTCACCACCGGGCGGGAATAGCAATCAGCCC. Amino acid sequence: CASSPPGGNSNQP. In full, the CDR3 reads CASSPPGGNSNQPQHF.

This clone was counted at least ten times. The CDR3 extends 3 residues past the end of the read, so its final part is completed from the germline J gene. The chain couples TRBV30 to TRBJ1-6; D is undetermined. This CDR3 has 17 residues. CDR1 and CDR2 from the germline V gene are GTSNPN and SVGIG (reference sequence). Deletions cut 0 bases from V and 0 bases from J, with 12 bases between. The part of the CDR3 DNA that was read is TGTGCCTGGAGTGTGTTACCGCTAATCTCCTATAATTCACCC. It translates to CAWSVLPLISYNSP. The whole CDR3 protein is CAWSVLPLISYNSPLHF.

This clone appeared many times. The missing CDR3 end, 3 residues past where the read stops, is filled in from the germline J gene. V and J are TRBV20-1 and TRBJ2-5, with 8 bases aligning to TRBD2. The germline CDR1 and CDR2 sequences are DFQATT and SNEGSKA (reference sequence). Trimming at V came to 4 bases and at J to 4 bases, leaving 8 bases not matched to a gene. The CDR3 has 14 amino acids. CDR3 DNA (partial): TGCAGTGCTACCCTGAGCGGGAGAAGAGAGACC. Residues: CSATLSGRRET. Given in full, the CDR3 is CSATLSGRRETQYF.

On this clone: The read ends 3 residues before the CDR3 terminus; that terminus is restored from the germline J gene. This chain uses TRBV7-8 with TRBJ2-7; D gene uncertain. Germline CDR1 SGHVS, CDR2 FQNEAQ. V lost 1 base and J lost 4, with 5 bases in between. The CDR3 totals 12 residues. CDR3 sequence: CASSLVGYEQYF. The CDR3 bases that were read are TGTGCCAGCAGCTTAGTCGGGTACGAG.

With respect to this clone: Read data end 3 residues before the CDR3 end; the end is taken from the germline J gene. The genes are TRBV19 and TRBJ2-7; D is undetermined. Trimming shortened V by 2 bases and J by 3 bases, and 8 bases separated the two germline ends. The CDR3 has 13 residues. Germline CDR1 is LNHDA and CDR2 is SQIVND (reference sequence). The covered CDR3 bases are TGTGCCAGTAGTATATTGGCCAACTACGAG. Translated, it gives CASSILANYE. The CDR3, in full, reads CASSILANYEQYF.

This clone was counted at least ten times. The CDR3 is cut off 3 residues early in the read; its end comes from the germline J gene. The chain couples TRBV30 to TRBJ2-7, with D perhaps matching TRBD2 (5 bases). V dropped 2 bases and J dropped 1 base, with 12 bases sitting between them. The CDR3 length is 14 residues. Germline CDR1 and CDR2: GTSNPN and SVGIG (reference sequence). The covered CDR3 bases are TGTGCCTGGAGTCGCTACGGGGATTCCTACGAG. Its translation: CAWSRYGDSYE. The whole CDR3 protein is CAWSRYGDSYEQYF.

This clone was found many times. The CDR3 bases that were read are TGTGCCAGTAGTATATCAGTTTGGGACAGACCTAACTATGGC. This codes for CASSISVWDRPNYG. The whole CDR3 region reads CASSISVWDRPNYGYTF. The chain recombines TRBV19 with TRBJ1-2, with TRBD1 identical over 7 bases. The CDR3 extends 3 residues past the end of the read, so its final part is completed from the germline J gene. Per the germline V gene, CDR1 is LNHDA and CDR2 is SQIVND (reference sequence). After removal of 2 bases from V and 0 bases from J, the junction contained 9 bases not matched to a gene. CDR3 size: 17 residues.

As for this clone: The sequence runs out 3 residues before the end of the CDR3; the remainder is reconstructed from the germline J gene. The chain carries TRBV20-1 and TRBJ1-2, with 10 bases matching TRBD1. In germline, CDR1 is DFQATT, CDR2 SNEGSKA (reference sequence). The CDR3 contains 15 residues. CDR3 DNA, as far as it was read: TGCAGTGCTAGACTAAGGGGGGGGACAGGGGACGGC. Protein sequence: CSARLRGGTGDG. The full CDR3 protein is CSARLRGGTGDGYTF.

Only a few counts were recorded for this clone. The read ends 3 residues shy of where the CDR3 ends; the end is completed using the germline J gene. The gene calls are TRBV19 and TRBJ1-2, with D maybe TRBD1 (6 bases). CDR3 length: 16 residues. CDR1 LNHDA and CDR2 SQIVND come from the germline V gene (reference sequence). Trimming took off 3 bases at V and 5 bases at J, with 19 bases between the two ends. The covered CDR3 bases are TGTGCCAGTAGTATCAAACAGGGAGTCGGGAGGTATGGC. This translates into CASSIKQGVGRYG. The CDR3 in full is CASSIKQGVGRYGYTF.